These 11 T cell receptor beta chains came from one sample sequenced in a study of metastatic and nonmetastatic thyroid tumors (dated by TCRdb to 2018 to 2021). To prepare the library, PCR was applied. Instrument on record: Illumina HiSeq 4000. TCRdb cleaned the public reads at Q25 with fastp, built clones with MiXCR and kept in-frame beta chains. A total of around 30,000 clones appear in this sample, around 22% of them only once. The top ten constitute about 2.4% of the sample. No treatment had been received by any patient before thyroid surgery. Sequenced: blood. The receptors shown here come from a female donor with papillary thyroid cancer or a benign thyroid nodule (not recorded which). Some clones in this sample may be carry-over from other donors' samples.

Ten or more counts support this clone. The chain uses TRBV30 and TRBJ2-5, with 10 bases fitting TRBD2. V was clipped by 2 bases and J by 5 bases; unmatched bases: 5. The length of the CDR3 is 14 residues. The germline V gene encodes CDR1 GTSNPN and CDR2 SVGIG (reference sequence). The CDR3 region is CAWSHGTSDETQYF. The DNA for the CDR3 is TGTGCCTGGAGTCACGGGACTAGCGATGAGACCCAGTACTTC.

This clone has a count of ten or more. CDR3 nucleotide sequence: TGTGCCAGCAGCTTCGGCACTGAAGCTTTCTTT. Protein product: CASSFGTEAFF. The chain couples TRBV11-3 to TRBJ1-1; D remains unclear. The CDR3 consists of 11 residues. The germline V gene has CDR1 SGHNT and CDR2 YENEEA. Trimming shortened V by 3 bases and J by 4 bases, and 3 bases separated the two germline ends.

As to this clone: At one of its ends the junction is not consistent with the germline gene, which may arise from a read error. V usage is TRBV6-2 or TRBV6-3 and J usage is TRBJ2-3, with TRBD1 matching over 8 bases. CDR1 is MNHEY, CDR2 SVGEGT, per germline. The CDR3 runs 16 residues. CDR3 in amino acids: CASSYVAGQGTDKQYF. DNA of the CDR3: TGTGCCAGCAGTTACGTGGCAGGACAGGGAACAGATAAGCAGTATTTT.

J is TRBJ2-2 and V is TRBV20-1; no clear D gene. Germline-derived CDR1 and CDR2 are DFQATT and SNEGSKA (reference sequence). V was trimmed by 4 bases and J by 6 bases, leaving 12 bases between them. This CDR3 is built from 13 residues. CDR3 region: CSAIKASAGELFF. CDR3 nucleotide sequence: TGCAGTGCTATTAAAGCCAGTGCCGGGGAGCTGTTTTTT.

There are many counts of this clone. The chain links TRBV30 to TRBJ1-1; the match to TRBD1 covers 7 bases. Unmatched junction bases numbered 14, after V lost 3 bases and J lost 10 bases. The CDR3 spans 14 residues. Germline CDR1 GTSNPN, CDR2 SVGIG (reference sequence). The CDR3 protein is CAWREGQEAIGAFF. The CDR3, as DNA: TGTGCCTGGAGGGAAGGACAGGAGGCGATCGGAGCTTTCTTT.

The rearrangement uses TRBV5-4 and TRBJ1-6; 10 bases match TRBD1. The germline V gene encodes CDR1 SGHNT and CDR2 YYREEE (reference sequence). The CDR3 sequence is 15 residues long. Losses at the gene ends were 3 bases for V and 11 bases for J; bases not matched to a gene: 8. The CDR3 region has the DNA TGTGCCAGCAGCTACCGGGACAGGGGCAGTGCACCCCTCCACTTT. It translates to CASSYRDRGSAPLHF. The variable domain in full, with the rest retrieved from reference TRBV5-4 and TRBJ1-6, is ETGVTQSPTHLIKTRGQQVTLRCSSQSGHNTVSWYQQALGQGPQFIFQYYREEENGRGNFPPRFSGLQFPNYSSELNVNALELDDSALYLCASSYRDRGSAPLHFGNGTRLTVT.

This clone was counted at least ten times. This chain joins TRBV19 and TRBJ2-1; 8 nucleotides match TRBD2. This CDR3 is built from 14 residues. Germline-derived CDR1 and CDR2 are LNHDA and SQIVND (reference sequence). The V and J ends lost 3 bases and 7 bases, in that order; junction bases with no gene match: 5. The CDR3 sequence: CASSMPGLGNEQFF. The CDR3 DNA reads TGTGCCAGTAGTATGCCGGGACTAGGGAATGAGCAGTTCTTC.

The chain uses TRBV7-2 and TRBJ1-5; a weak D match, TRBD1 (5 bases). The V end was cut by 8 bases, the J end by 6 bases, with 11 bases between. Germline V gene lookup returns CDR1 SGHTA and CDR2 FQGNSA. The CDR3 contains 12 residues. The CDR3 loop reads CASLRRGQPQHF. Here the CDR3 DNA reads TGTGCCAGCCTCAGGAGGGGTCAGCCCCAGCATTTT.

This clone is classed as medium-sized. The CDR3 nucleotides are TGTGCCAGCAGTCGGACCATATCCTACGAGCAGTACTTC. Translated: CASSRTISYEQYF. This chain connects TRBV6-1 to TRBJ2-7, with D unresolved. V was trimmed by 5 bases and J by 1 base, leaving 9 bases between them. In germline, CDR1 is MNHNS, CDR2 SASEGT. The length of the CDR3 is 13 residues.

This clone ranks as medium-sized. V and J are TRBV2 and TRBJ2-7; no firm D call. Looked up from germline, CDR1 is SNHLY and CDR2 is FYNNEI. The CDR3 extends over 12 amino acids. V was cut by 6 bases and J by 2 bases, with 8 bases left in between. CDR3 nucleotides: TGTGCCAGCAGCCTCTCGCCCTACGAGCAGTACTTC. This codes for CASSLSPYEQYF.

This clone qualifies as medium-sized. The chain employs TRBV7-2 and TRBJ2-7; D uncertain. CDR1 is SGHTA and CDR2 is FQGNSA in the germline V gene. The CDR3 covers 11 residues. With 2 bases removed from V and 4 bases from J, the gap between germline ends came to 3 bases. The CDR3 bases are TGTGCCAGCAGCTTAATTTACGAGCAGTACTTC. Protein: CASSLIYEQYF.